What follows are 30 T cell receptor beta chains derived from one specimen sequenced in a study of blood T cell repertoires in COVID-19. TCRdb keeps only in-frame clones here, not all; method: immunoSEQ multiplex PCR. The sample includes about 270,000 clones, over 75% of them seen just once. The sequenced material came from peripheral blood. The receptors were sampled from a woman between 70 and 85 years old with acute or convalescent COVID-19.

This chain uses TRBV7-2 with TRBJ2-5, with D possibly being TRBD1 (7 bases). V was shortened by 6 bases and J by 7 bases, with 15 bases between the two germline ends. Germline CDR1 reads SGHTA; CDR2 reads FQGNSA. The CDR3 is made up of 13 amino acids. The CDR3 DNA reads as TGTGCCAGCAGGGGACAGTTGGGGGGGACCCAGTACTTC. Translating it yields CASRGQLGGTQYF. Variable domain in full (rest from reference TRBV7-2 and TRBJ2-5): GAGVSQSPSNKVTEKGKDVELRCDPISGHTALYWYRQSLGQGLEFLIYFQGNSAPDKSGLPSDRFSAERTGGSVSTLTIQRTQQEDSAVYLCASRGQLGGTQYFGPGTRLLVL.

This chain connects TRBV5-6 to TRBJ1-5; the D is unclear. The CDR3 is 13 amino acids. CDR1 and CDR2 (germline): SGHDT, YYEEEE. Trimming left V 0 bases short and J 6 bases short, with 7 bases between. The CDR3 DNA follows: TGTGCCAGCAGCTTGGCAGGTATTCAGCCCCAGCATTTT. Translation gives CASSLAGIQPQHF.

This chain uses TRBV10-1 with TRBJ1-2; D is uncertain. The V end lost 5 bases, the J end lost 2 bases, and 9 bases lay between the germline ends. The length of the CDR3 is 13 residues. Germline V lookup: CDR1 WNHNN, CDR2 SYGVQD (reference sequence). CDR3 coding DNA: TGCGCCAGCAGTCCACAACTAAACTATGGCTACACCTTC. Translation gives CASSPQLNYGYTF.

Worth noting for this clone: Mismatch with germline at one junction end may stem from a read error. The chain is built from TRBV5-1 and TRBJ2-3; the D gene is possibly TRBD2 (5 bases). Germline V lookup: CDR1 SGHRS, CDR2 YFSETQ. The CDR3 consists of 13 residues. The CDR3 loop reads CASSGLASETQYF. As DNA, the CDR3 is TGCGCCAGCAGCGGTCTAGCATCAGAAACGCAGTATTTT.

The chain joins TRBV27 to TRBJ1-5; tentatively, D is TRBD1 (6 bases). The V gene's germline CDR1 is MNHEY and CDR2 SMNVEV (reference sequence). This CDR3 comprises 15 residues. Trimming pared 8 bases from V and 4 bases from J, leaving 18 bases between. The CDR3 nucleotides are TGTGCCAGCGGGTTTAACAGGGATCGGAATCAGCCCCAGCATTTT. Translation gives CASGFNRDRNQPQHF.

A few counts support this clone. Other DNA sequences in this sample translate to the same CDR3. The chain employs TRBV11-2 and TRBJ1-2; 7 bases map to TRBD1. V shed 3 bases and J 4 bases; nucleotides not matched to a gene: 5. Germline V CDR1 and CDR2: SGHAT, FQNNGV. The CDR3 extends over 14 amino acids. The CDR3 sequence is CASSLNQGGYGYTF. CDR3 nucleotides: TGTGCCAGCAGCTTGAACCAGGGGGGCTATGGCTACACCTTC.

This clone was seen only a few times. V gene TRBV19 combines with J gene TRBJ1-1; 7 bases line up with TRBD1. The CDR3 is 15 amino acids. CDR1 and CDR2 (germline): LNHDA, SQIVND (reference sequence). Unmatched junction bases numbered 7, after V lost 5 bases and J lost 1 base. CDR3 amino acids: CASSLSGTANTEAFF. The CDR3 bases are TGTGCCAGTAGTCTGTCCGGGACAGCGAACACTGAAGCTTTCTTT. The full variable domain, rest sourced from reference TRBV19 and TRBJ1-1, is DGGITQSPKYLFRKEGQNVTLSCEQNLNHDAMYWYRQDPGQGLRLIYYSQIVNDFQKGDIAEGYSVSREKKESFPLTVTSAQKNPTAFYLCASSLSGTANTEAFFGQGTRLTVV.

The genes are TRBV23-1 and TRBJ2-2, with TRBD2 matching 13 bases. TRBV23-1 is assigned to the ORF class and has an uncertain function. CDR3 length: 17 amino acids. Unmatched junction bases numbered 10, after V lost 6 bases and J lost 6 bases. The CDR3 spells CASSPKTSGGTAGELFF. CDR3 DNA: TGCGCCAGCAGCCCTAAGACTAGCGGGGGGACTGCCGGGGAGCTGTTTTTT.

The chain links TRBV19 to TRBJ2-1, with 9 bases matching TRBD2. The CDR3 is made up of 15 amino acids. Trimming cost V 4 bases and J 5 bases; bases outside gene matches: 6. In germline, CDR1 is LNHDA, CDR2 SQIVND (reference sequence). The CDR3 is CASSSGAGGHNEQFF. In nucleotides, the CDR3 is TGTGCCAGTAGTAGCGGGGCGGGGGGGCACAATGAGCAGTTCTTC.

The chain links TRBV13 to TRBJ2-7; 10 bases agree with TRBD1. The germline CDR1 and CDR2 sequences are PRHDT and FYEKMQ (reference sequence). The CDR3 covers 14 residues. Trimming took 5 bases from V and 4 from J; bases not matched to a gene: 5. This CDR3 is CASSGWTGGYEQYF. As DNA, the CDR3 is TGTGCCAGCAGCGGCTGGACAGGGGGGTACGAGCAGTACTTC.

The chain couples TRBV9 to TRBJ2-2; 10 bases are a match to TRBD1. Germline V gives CDR1 SGDLS, CDR2 YYNGEE. This CDR3 is built from 15 residues. Trimming removed 3 bases from V and 7 bases from J; junction bases left unmatched: 6. CDR3 bases: TGTGCCAGCAGCGGAGGGACAGGGGAAGGCGGGGAGCTGTTTTTT. Translated, it gives CASSGGTGEGGELFF.

This chain uses TRBV28 with TRBJ2-5; 8 nucleotides agree with TRBD2. J was trimmed by 5 bases and V by 4 bases; bases with no gene match: 9. Germline V gene lookup returns CDR1 MDHEN and CDR2 SYDVKM. The CDR3 is 15 residues long. The CDR3 is CASSSGGAGLETQYF. CDR3 nucleotides: TGTGCCAGCAGTTCGGGGGGGGCAGGTTTGGAGACCCAGTACTTC.

The chain combines TRBV6-2 or TRBV6-3 with TRBJ1-5, with 7 bases lining up with TRBD1. Germline lookup yields CDR1 MNHEY and CDR2 SVGEGT. With 4 bases clipped from V and 2 bases from J, the junction kept 2 bases outside the gene matches. This CDR3 has 14 residues. The CDR3 spells CASSSTGRNQPQHF. The CDR3 DNA reads TGTGCCAGCAGTTCGACAGGGCGCAATCAGCCCCAGCATTTT.

V is TRBV7-9 and J is TRBJ2-2, with 7 bases aligning to TRBD2. J gave up 3 bases and V 5 bases, and 3 bases lay outside the gene matches. CDR3 length equals 14 residues. Germline CDR1 reads SEHNR; CDR2 reads FQNEAQ (reference sequence). CDR3 protein: CASSVTSDTGELFF. CDR3 DNA sequence: TGTGCCAGCAGCGTCACTAGCGACACCGGGGAGCTGTTTTTT. The full variable domain, its missing parts supplied by reference TRBV7-9 and TRBJ2-2, is DTGVSQNPRHKITKRGQNVTFRCDPISEHNRLYWYRQTLGQGPEFLTYFQNEAQLEKSRLLSDRFSAERPKGSFSTLEIQRTEQGDSAMYLCASSVTSDTGELFFGEGSRLTVL.

This chain joins TRBV1 and TRBJ2-2; no check of the table's D call, TRBD1, against the DNA was made. TRBV1 is a recognized pseudogene. The length of the CDR3 is 15 residues. The CDR3 sequence: CTSRRQGGNTGELFF. Written as DNA, the CDR3 is TGCACCAGCAGGCGACAGGGTGGGAACACCGGGGAGCTGTTTTTT.

V is TRBV9 and J is TRBJ1-1; TRBD1 agrees at 11 bases. Germline V gene data show CDR1 as SGDLS and CDR2 as YYNGEE. V was clipped by 4 bases and J by 5 bases; unmatched bases: 7. The CDR3 is made up of 15 amino acids. CDR3: CASSHGQGARTEAFF. CDR3 sequence (DNA): TGTGCCAGCAGCCACGGACAGGGGGCTAGGACTGAAGCTTTCTTT.

This clone was seen just once. The rearrangement joins TRBV29-1 to TRBJ2-3; TRBD2 aligns across 9 bases. There are 14 residues in the CDR3. Per the germline V gene, CDR1 is SQVTM and CDR2 is ANQGSEA. With 7 bases clipped from V and 5 bases from J, the junction kept 10 bases outside the gene matches. Here the CDR3 reads CSAYAGGPGDTQYF. DNA for the CDR3: TGCAGCGCCTACGCGGGGGGGCCGGGAGATACGCAGTATTTT.

This clone was found a few times. The chain couples TRBV28 to TRBJ1-1; D call uncertain. From germline, CDR1 is MDHEN and CDR2 SYDVKM. Between the trimmed V and J ends, which lost 10 bases and 4 bases, there was a span of 7 bases. This CDR3 region has 10 residues. This CDR3 is CATGSTEAFF. DNA for the CDR3: TGTGCCACCGGTTCCACTGAAGCTTTCTTT.

This clone came up once. The J gene is TRBJ2-5, the V gene TRBV10-2, with unresolved D. The CDR3 totals 17 residues. Germline V gene data show CDR1 as WSHSY and CDR2 as SAAADI. Trimming left V 2 bases short and J 3 bases short, with 19 bases between. The CDR3 DNA reads as TGCGCCAGCAGTGAGCTTATTGGGCTGACCTTAAAAGAGACCCAGTACTTC. Amino acid sequence: CASSELIGLTLKETQYF.

The CDR3 nucleotides are TGTGCCAGCAGCAATCCCCGGGACAGCCAAGAGACCCAGTACTTC. Translated: CASSNPRDSQETQYF. The V call is TRBV6-5, the J call TRBJ2-5; 7 bases are shared with TRBD1. Germline trimming cut 6 bases from V and 1 base from J; bases unmatched to any gene: 8. This CDR3 has 15 residues. CDR1 and CDR2 from the germline V gene are MNHEY and SVGAGI.

Written as DNA, the CDR3 is TGTGCCAGTAGTATTCCGGCGGGGGGCCGGGAGCTGTTTTTT. Its protein product is CASSIPAGGRELFF. This chain uses TRBV19 with TRBJ2-2, with 8 positions matching TRBD2. CDR3 length: 14 residues. The ends lost 3 bases at V and 9 bases at J; junction bases unmatched: 6. From germline, CDR1 is LNHDA and CDR2 SQIVND (reference sequence).

The genes are TRBV3-1 (or the pseudogene TRBV3-2) and TRBJ1-4; 7 bases match TRBD1. This CDR3 contains 15 residues. The junction had 3 bases not matched to a gene; V was cut back by 1 base and J by 4 bases. In germline, CDR1 is LGHDT, CDR2 YNNKEL (reference sequence). CDR3 protein: CASSQAGTVNEKLFF. As DNA, the CDR3 is TGTGCCAGCAGCCAAGCCGGGACAGTTAATGAAAAACTGTTTTTT.

V is TRBV12-3 or TRBV12-4 and J is TRBJ2-7, with D uncertain. Trimming removed 7 bases from V and 3 bases from J, with 10 bases in between. The CDR3 extends over 12 amino acids. CDR3 sequence reads: CASTAAYYEQYF. The CDR3 nucleotides read TGTGCCAGCACGGCGGCTTACTACGAGCAGTACTTC.

In this sample, this clone turned up once. The chain couples TRBV13 to TRBJ2-7, with 8 positions matching TRBD2. The CDR3 totals 13 residues. V dropped 3 bases and J dropped 3; count of bases not matched to a gene: 1. Germline assignment: CDR1 PRHDT and CDR2 FYEKMQ (reference sequence). The CDR3 coding sequence is TGTGCCAGCAGCTTCCGGGGGGGCTACGAGCAGTACTTC. Its protein is CASSFRGGYEQYF.

V usage is TRBV4-1 and J usage is TRBJ1-5, with TRBD1 as a possible D gene (6 bases). Germline CDR1 and CDR2: MGHRA and YSYEKL. This CDR3 contains 15 residues. V lost 4 bases to trimming and J lost 6 bases, with 16 bases between them. The CDR3 region is CASSRGGGGGQPQHF. The CDR3 DNA is TGCGCCAGCAGCCGAGGCGGGGGCGGGGGTCAGCCCCAGCATTTT.

The V and J genes are TRBV6-5 and TRBJ1-6, with D maybe TRBD1 (5 bases). The length of the CDR3 is 13 residues. The V end was cut by 10 bases, the J end by 13 bases, with 20 bases between. Germline-derived CDR1 and CDR2 are MNHEY and SVGAGI. CDR3 sequence: CATSGGAQGPLHF. The CDR3 nucleotides are TGTGCCACCTCGGGAGGGGCCCAAGGGCCCCTCCACTTT.

This clone was counted a single time. CDR3 residues: CAWSGENYGYTF. CDR3 sequence (DNA): TGTGCCTGGAGTGGGGAGAACTATGGCTACACCTTC. The rearrangement uses TRBV30 and TRBJ1-2, with D hard to call. Germline V gene data show CDR1 as GTSNPN and CDR2 as SVGIG (reference sequence). The V and J ends lost 1 base and 2 bases respectively, with 5 bases between them. The CDR3 covers 12 residues.

This chain links TRBV4-1 with TRBJ1-4; D may be TRBD1 (5 bases). The CDR3 is 16 residues long. Germline V lookup: CDR1 MGHRA, CDR2 YSYEKL. The ends were cut back, 4 bases at V and 0 bases at J, with 12 bases in the middle. The CDR3 DNA follows: TGCGCCAGCAGCCCCCAGGGTGGCGCAACTAATGAAAAACTGTTTTTT. It is translated as CASSPQGGATNEKLFF.

This clone has a handful of counts. Germline is not matched at one junction end, which may reflect a read error. The rearrangement uses TRBV9 and TRBJ1-1; TRBD1 agrees at 9 bases. The CDR3 consists of 14 residues. Germline V gene lookup returns CDR1 SGDLS and CDR2 YYNGEE. This CDR3 is CASSVGDRDRGRVF. The DNA of the CDR3 is TGTGCCAGCAGCGTAGGGGACAGGGATAGAGGCCGGGTTTTT.

This clone was detected a few times. The chain carries TRBV25-1 and TRBJ1-2; the match to TRBD1 covers 7 bases. This CDR3 comprises 14 residues. In germline, CDR1 is MGHDK, CDR2 SYGVNS. With V trimmed by 8 bases and J by 8 bases, 14 bases remained unmatched. The CDR3 sequence: CASGRGQTLEGYTF. The CDR3 region has the DNA TGTGCCAGCGGACGGGGACAGACTCTCGAGGGCTACACCTTC.